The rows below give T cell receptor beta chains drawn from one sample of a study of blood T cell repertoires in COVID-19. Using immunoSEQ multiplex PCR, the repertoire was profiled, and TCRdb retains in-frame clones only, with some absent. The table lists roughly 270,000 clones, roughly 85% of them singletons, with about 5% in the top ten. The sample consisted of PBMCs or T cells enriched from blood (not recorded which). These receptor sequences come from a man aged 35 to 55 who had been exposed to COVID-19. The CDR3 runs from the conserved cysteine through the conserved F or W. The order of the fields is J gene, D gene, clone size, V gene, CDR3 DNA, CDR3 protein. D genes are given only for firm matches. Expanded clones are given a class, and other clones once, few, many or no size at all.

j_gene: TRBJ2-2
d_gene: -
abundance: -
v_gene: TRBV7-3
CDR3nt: TGTGCCAGCAGCGAGCAGGGGCCCAACACCGGGGAGCTGTTTTTT
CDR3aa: CASSEQGPNTGELFF

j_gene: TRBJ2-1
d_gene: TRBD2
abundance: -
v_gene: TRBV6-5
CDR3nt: TGTGCCAGCACCCCTCCGGGACTAGTAGGTGAGCAGTTCTTC
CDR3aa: CASTPPGLVGEQFF

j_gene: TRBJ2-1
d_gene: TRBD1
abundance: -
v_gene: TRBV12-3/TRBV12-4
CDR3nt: TGTGCCAGCAGTTCCAGGGGGCGGGTTGAGCAGTTCTTC
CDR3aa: CASSSRGRVEQFF

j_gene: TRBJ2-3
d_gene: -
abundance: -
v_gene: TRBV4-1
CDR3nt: TGCGCCAGCAGCCAAGATCGGGCGGGGTTGGCGACAGATACGCAGTATTTT
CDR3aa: CASSQDRAGLATDTQYF

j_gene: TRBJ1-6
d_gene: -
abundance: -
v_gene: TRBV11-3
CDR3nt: TGTGCCAGCAGCTTACTGGACAGCAATTCACCCCTCCACTTT
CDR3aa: CASSLLDSNSPLHF

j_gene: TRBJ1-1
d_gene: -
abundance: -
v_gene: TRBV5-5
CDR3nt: TGTGCCAGCAGCTTGGCTGGCAGGATGAACACTGAAGCTTTCTTT
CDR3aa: CASSLAGRMNTEAFF

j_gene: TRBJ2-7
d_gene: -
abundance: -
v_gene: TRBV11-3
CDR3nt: TGTGCCAGCAGCTTAGCAGGGACAATGGGCGAGCAGTACTTC
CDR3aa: CASSLAGTMGEQYF

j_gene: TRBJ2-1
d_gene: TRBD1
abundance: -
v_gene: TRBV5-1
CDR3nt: TGCGCCAGCAGCTCAGCAGGGACAGGCGTCGATGAGCAGTTCTTC
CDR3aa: CASSSAGTGVDEQFF

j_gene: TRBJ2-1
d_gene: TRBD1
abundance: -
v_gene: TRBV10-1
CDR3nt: TGCGCCAGCAGTGACTTGCGGACAGGGGACAATGAGCAGTTCTTC
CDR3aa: CASSDLRTGDNEQFF

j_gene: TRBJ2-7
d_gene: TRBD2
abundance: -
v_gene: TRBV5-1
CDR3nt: TGCGCCAGCAGCTTGTCGGGAGGTCGGCACGAGCAGTACTTC
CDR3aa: CASSLSGGRHEQYF

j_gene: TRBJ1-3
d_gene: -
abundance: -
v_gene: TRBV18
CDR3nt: TGTGCCAGCTCACCACCCTCCCCCGGGGGAAACACCATATATTTT
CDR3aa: CASSPPSPGGNTIYF

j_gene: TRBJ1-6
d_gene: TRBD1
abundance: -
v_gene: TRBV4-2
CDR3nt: TGTGCCAGCAGCCAAGATTTTAGACAGGGTATGAGCACCCTCCACTTT
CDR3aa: CASSQDFRQGMSTLHF

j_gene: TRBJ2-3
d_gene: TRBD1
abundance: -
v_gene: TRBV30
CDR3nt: TGTGCCTGGAGCCTACAGGGGAAGCAGTATTTT
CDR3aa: CAWSLQGKQYF

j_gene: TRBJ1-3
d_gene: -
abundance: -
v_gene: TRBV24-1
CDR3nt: TGTGCCACCAGGGGACGACAGGCTCTCGCTGGAAACACCATATATTTT
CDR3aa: CATRGRQALAGNTIYF

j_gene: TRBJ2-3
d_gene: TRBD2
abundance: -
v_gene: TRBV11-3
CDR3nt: TGTGCCAGCAGCCCTGATGGCGGGAGACTTACGCAGTATTTT
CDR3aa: CASSPDGGRLTQYF

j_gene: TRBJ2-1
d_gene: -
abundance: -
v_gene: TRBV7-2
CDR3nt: TGTGCCAGCAGCGAAGGGGGGGCGAAGGCCGATTACAATGAGCAGTTCTTC
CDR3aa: CASSEGGAKADYNEQFF

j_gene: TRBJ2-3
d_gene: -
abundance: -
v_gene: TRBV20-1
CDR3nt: TGCAGTGCCAACCTAATTGATACGCAGTATTTT
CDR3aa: CSANLIDTQYF

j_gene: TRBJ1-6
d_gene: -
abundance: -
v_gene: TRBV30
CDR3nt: TGTGCCACCGCACTTAGCTCCTATAATTCACCCCTCCACTTT
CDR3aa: CATALSSYNSPLHF

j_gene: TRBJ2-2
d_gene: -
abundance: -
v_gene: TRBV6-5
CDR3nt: TGTGCCAGCTACCGATCTAGAGCCGGGGAGCTGTTTTTT
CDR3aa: CASYRSRAGELFF

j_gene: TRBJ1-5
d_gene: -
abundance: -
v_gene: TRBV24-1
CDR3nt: TGTGCCACCAGTCTCACAGACAGAGCTTTTAATCAGCCCCAGCATTTT
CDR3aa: CATSLTDRAFNQPQHF

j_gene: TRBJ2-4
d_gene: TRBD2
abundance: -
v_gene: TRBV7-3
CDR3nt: TGTGCCAGCAGCAGCGGGACTCAAAACATTCAGTACTTC
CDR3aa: CASSSGTQNIQYF

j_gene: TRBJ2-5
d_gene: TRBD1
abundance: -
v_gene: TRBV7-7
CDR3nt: TGTGCTAGCAGCTCCACACCCGACAGGGGCCGGCAAGAGACCCAGTACTTC
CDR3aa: CASSSTPDRGRQETQYF

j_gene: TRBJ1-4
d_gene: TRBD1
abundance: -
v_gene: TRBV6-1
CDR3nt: TGTGCCAGCAGTGAGACAGGGGGATCAAACGAAAAACTGTTTTTT
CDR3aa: CASSETGGSNEKLFF

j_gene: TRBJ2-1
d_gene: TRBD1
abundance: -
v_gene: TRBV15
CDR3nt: TGTGCCACCAGCAAAGACAGGGGGCTAGGTGAGCAGTTCTTC
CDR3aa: CATSKDRGLGEQFF

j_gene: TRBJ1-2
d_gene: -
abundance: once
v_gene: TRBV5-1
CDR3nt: TGCGCCAGCAGCTTGGGTGGTTTTCAGCGATTCTATGGCTACACCTTC
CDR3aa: CASSLGGFQRFYGYTF